The text below deals with one T cell receptor (beta chain). The target antigen is unknown. This sample stems from a study of T cell responses to AZD1222 COVID-19 vaccine. Study-wide results and caveats: Donor demographics were predominantly white British with a female majority; clonal diversity may be underestimated. An increase in Spike-specific TCR breadth and depth was observed after two AZD1222 doses.

Clones were read by immunoSEQ multiplex PCR, and TCRdb kept only the in-frame ones, dropping some. The sample holds 90,000 to 120,000 clones, roughly 90% seen once. This clonotype originated in an adult in good health. Sequencing was performed on peripheral blood, taken on day 0 of MenACWY control vaccination.

The CDR3 protein is CASSEWQTGSGEQYF. As DNA, the CDR3 is TGCGCCAGCAGTGAGTGGCAAACAGGGAGTGGGGAGCAGTACTTC. The chain has TRBV10-1 and TRBJ2-7; TRBD1 is a possible D gene (6 bases). The V gene lost 1 base and the J gene lost 7 bases, with 17 bases spanning the gap. Germline lookup yields CDR1 WNHNN and CDR2 SYGVQD (reference sequence). CDR3 length equals 15 residues.